This T cell receptor (beta chain) was recorded in a study of cytomegalovirus exposure and HLA in healthy donors. Study-level points and caveats: Later, TCR association rates were found to vary by HLA locus, highest for DRB1 and lowest for HLA-C. Being productive about 87% or about 30% of the time was typical of most TCR beta V segments in an earlier analysis.

Notes on this clone: The target antigen is unknown.

Germline lookup yields CDR1 ENHRY and CDR2 SYGVKD. V lost 7 bases, J lost 5 bases, and 8 bases stayed unmatched. The CDR3 loop spans 14 amino acids. Primers included in the PCR were 60 Vbeta and 13 Jbeta primers. As originally analysed: As a later analysis found, there were 80 million or so unique TCR beta chains, of which roughly 11 million were shared. Using immunoSEQ multiplex PCR, the repertoire was profiled, and TCRdb retains in-frame clones only, with some absent. V and J calls and clone size are given by that table; D and trimming were obtained from the DNA. The repertoire consists of fewer than 140,000 clones, with about 81% occurring once and the leading ten covering approximately 2.6%.

The sequenced material came from PBMCs. The chain joins TRBV10-3 to TRBJ2-7; 10 bases map to TRBD1. The receptor's source is a male donor in good health and CMV-seropositive. For the CDR3, the DNA is TGTGCCATCATGCCGGGACAGGGGATCCACGAGCAGTACTTC. Its protein is CAIMPGQGIHEQYF.